This T cell receptor beta chain comes out of a study of T cell responses to AZD1222 COVID-19 vaccine. The study's findings and limits: It should be noted that donors were predominantly white British and more often female, and clonal diversity was possibly underestimated.

For this clone: Its matching antigen is unknown.

TCRdb keeps only in-frame clones here, not all; method: immunoSEQ multiplex PCR. The data contain under 300,000 clones, 85% to 95% of them singletons. This CDR3 has 18 residues. From germline, CDR1 is SGHTA and CDR2 FQGNSA. V was clipped by 2 bases and J by 7 bases; unmatched bases: 11. This receptor was obtained from an adult in good health. This rearrangement joins TRBV7-2 to TRBJ1-6; 10 nucleotides line up with TRBD1. The specimen was peripheral blood, collected on day 0 of AZD1222 vaccination. The CDR3 loop reads CASSLRDRGLWKNSPLHF. In DNA form, the CDR3 reads TGTGCCAGCAGCTTACGGGACAGGGGCCTCTGGAAAAATTCACCCCTCCACTTT.